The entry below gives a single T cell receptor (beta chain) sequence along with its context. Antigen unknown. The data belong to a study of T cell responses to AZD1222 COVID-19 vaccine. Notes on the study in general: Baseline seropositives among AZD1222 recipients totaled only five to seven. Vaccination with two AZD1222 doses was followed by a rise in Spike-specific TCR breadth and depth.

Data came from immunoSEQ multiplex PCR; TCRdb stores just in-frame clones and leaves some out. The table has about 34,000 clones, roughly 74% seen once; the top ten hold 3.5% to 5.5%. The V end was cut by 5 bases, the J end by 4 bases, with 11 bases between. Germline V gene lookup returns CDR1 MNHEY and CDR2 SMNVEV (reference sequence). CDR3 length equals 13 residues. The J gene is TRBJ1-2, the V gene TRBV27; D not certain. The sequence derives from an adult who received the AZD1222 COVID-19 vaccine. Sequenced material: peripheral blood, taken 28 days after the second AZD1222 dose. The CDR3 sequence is CASSPTWGYGYTF. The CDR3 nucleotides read TGTGCCAGCAGTCCTACTTGGGGCTATGGCTACACCTTC.